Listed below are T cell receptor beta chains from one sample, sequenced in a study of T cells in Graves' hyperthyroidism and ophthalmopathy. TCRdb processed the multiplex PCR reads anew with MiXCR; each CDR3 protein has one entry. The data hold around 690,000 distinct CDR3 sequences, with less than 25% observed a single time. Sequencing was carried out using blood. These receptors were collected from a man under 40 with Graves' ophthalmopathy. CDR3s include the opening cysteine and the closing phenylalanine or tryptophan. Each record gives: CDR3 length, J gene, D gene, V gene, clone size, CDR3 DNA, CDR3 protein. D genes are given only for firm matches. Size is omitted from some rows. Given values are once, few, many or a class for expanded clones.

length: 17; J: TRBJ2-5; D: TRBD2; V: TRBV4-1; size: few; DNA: TGCGCCAGCAGCCAACGGGGACTAGCGGGAGGGGAGGAGACCCAGTACTTC; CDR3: CASSQRGLAGGEETQYF
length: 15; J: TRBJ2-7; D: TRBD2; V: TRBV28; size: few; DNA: TGTGCCAGCAGCTCCACTAGCGTCAAAGTCTACGAGCAGTACTTC; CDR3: CASSSTSVKVYEQYF
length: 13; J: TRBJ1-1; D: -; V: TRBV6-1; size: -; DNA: TGTGCCAGCACAGCCCGCTTGAACACTGAAGCTTTCTTT; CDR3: CASTARLNTEAFF
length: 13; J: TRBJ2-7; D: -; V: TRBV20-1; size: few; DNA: TGCAGTGCTAGAGATGAGAGCTCCTACGAGCAGTACTTC; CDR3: CSARDESSYEQYF
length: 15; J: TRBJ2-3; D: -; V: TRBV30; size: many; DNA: TGTGCCTGGAGCCTCGGACAGCGAGGCACAGATACGCAGTATTTT; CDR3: CAWSLGQRGTDTQYF
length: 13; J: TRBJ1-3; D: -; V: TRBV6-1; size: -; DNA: TGTGCCAGCACCCTTAGCTCTGGAAACACCATATATTTT; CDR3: CASTLSSGNTIYF
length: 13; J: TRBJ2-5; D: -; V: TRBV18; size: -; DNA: TGTGCCAGCTCACAAAGAGACTTGAAGACCCAGTACTTC; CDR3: CASSQRDLKTQYF
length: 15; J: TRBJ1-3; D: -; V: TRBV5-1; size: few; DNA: TGCGCCAGCAGCCCACAGGAGAGCTCTGGAAACACCATATATTTT; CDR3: CASSPQESSGNTIYF
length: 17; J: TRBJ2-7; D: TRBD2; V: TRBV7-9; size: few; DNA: TGTGCCAGCAGCTCGTCCCGGGGGACTAGCGTAACCTACGAGCAGTACTTC; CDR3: CASSSSRGTSVTYEQYF
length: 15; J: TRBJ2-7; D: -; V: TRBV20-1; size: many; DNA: TGCAGTGCTAGAGATCTGGCAGGGTCATATGGAGAGCAGTACTTC; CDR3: CSARDLAGSYGEQYF
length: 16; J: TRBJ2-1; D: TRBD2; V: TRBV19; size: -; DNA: TGTGCCAGCGCCCCCCGGGCTAGCGGGAGCCACAATGAGCAGTTCTTC; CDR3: CASAPRASGSHNEQFF
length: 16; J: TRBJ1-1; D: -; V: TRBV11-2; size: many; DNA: TGTGCCAGCAGCTGGACAGACATTAGGACGAACACTGAAGCTTTCTTT; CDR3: CASSWTDIRTNTEAFF
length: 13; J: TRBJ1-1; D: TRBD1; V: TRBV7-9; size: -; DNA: TGTGCCAGCAAGGGACAGATGAACACTGAAGCTTTCTTT; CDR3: CASKGQMNTEAFF
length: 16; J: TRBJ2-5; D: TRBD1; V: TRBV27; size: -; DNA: TGTGCCAGCAGTTCGGCCGGGACAGGGGAGCAAGAGACCCAGTACTTC; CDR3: CASSSAGTGEQETQYF
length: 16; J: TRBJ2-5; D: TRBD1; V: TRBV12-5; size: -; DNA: TGTGCTAGTGGTTCGGCCTCGACAGGGGGGAAGGAGACCCAGTACTTC; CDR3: CASGSASTGGKETQYF
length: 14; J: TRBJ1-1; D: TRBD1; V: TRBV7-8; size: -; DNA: TGTGCCAGCAGCCCAGGGACAGGAAGCCGTGAAGCTTTCTTT; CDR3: CASSPGTGSREAFF
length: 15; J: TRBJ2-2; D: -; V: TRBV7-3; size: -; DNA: TGTGCCAGCAGCCAACAAATGGGGGGCACCGGGGAGCTGTTTTTT; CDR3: CASSQQMGGTGELFF
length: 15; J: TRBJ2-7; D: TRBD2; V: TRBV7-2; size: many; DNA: TGTGCCAGCAGCTTAGATAGCGGGAGGAGCTACGAGCAGTACTTC; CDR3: CASSLDSGRSYEQYF
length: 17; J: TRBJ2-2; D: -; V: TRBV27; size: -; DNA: TGTGCCAGCAGGGGTTTGTTTTTGCAAGAAGGTGGCGGGGAGCTGTTTTTT; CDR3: CASRGLFLQEGGGELFF
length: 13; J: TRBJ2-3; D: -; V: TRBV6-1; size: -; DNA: TGTGCCAGCAGGGGCGACGGCACAGATACGCAGTATTTT; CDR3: CASRGDGTDTQYF
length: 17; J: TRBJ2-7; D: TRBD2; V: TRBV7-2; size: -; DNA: TGTGCCAGCAGCTTAAATCCTGGGGCTAGCGGAGCCTACGAGCAGTACTTC; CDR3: CASSLNPGASGAYEQYF
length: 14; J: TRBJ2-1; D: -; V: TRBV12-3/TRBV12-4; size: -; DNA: TGTGCCAGCAGTCCCTTCTGGGGGAGCGATGAGCAGTTCTTC; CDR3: CASSPFWGSDEQFF
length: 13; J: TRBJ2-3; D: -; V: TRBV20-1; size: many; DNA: TGCAGTGCTAGGGACCACTACACAGGTACGCAGTATTTT; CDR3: CSARDHYTGTQYF
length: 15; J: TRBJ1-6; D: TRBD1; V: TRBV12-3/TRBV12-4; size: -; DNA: TGTGCCAGCAGTTCCCCGGGACAGTATAATTCACCCCTCCACTTT; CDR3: CASSSPGQYNSPLHF
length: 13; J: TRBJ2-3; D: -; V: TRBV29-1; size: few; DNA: TGCAGCGTTGAAACGCTAGGCACAGATACGCAGTATTTT; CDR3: CSVETLGTDTQYF
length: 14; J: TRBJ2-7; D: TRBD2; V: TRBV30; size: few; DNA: TGTGCCTCAGAGACAGGCGGGGGGTCCTACGAGCAGTACTTC; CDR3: CASETGGGSYEQYF
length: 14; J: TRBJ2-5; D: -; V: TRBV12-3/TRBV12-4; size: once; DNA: TGTGCCAGCAGACCATCTCTAGGACGTGGCACCCAGTACTTC; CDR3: CASRPSLGRGTQYF
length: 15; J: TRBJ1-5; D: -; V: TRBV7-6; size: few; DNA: TGTGCCAGCAGCTTAGATGGCAGAGGCGATCAGCCCCAGCATTTT; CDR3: CASSLDGRGDQPQHF
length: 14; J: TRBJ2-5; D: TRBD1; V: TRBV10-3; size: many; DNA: TGTGCCATCAGCCCCGGCAGGGGGCAAGAGACCCAGTACTTC; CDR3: CAISPGRGQETQYF
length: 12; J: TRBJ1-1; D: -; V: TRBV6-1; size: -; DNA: TGTGCCACCCGGTTGGTTGACACTGAAGCTTTCTTT; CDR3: CATRLVDTEAFF
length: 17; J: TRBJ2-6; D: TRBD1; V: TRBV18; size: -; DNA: TGTGCCAGCTCACCGACGGGACAGCTCTCTGGGGCCAACGTCCTGACTTTC; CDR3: CASSPTGQLSGANVLTF
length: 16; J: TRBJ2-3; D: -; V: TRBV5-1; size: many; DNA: TGCGCCAGCAGCTTGGACGGGACATCGAGCACAGATACGCAGTATTTT; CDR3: CASSLDGTSSTDTQYF
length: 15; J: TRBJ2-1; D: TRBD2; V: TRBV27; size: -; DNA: TGTGCCAGCAGCGGAGCGGGAGGGGCCTACAATGAGCAGTTCTTC; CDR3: CASSGAGGAYNEQFF
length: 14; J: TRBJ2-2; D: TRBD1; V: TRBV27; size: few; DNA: TGTGCCAGCAGTTTATCACAGGGGGCCGGGGAGCTGTTTTTT; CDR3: CASSLSQGAGELFF
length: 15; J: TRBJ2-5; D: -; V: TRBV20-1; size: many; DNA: TGCAGTGCTAGGCACCCAGGATCAGTCGGAGAGACCCAGTACTTC; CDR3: CSARHPGSVGETQYF
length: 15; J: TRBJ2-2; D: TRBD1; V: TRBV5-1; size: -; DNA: TGCGCCAGCAGCTGGACAGGGATATCCACCGGGGAGCTGTTTTTT; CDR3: CASSWTGISTGELFF
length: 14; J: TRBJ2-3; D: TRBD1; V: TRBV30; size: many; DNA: TGTGCCTGGACTGACAGGGGGCGCACAGATACGCAGTATTTT; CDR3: CAWTDRGRTDTQYF
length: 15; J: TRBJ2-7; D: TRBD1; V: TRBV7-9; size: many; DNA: TGTGCCAGCAGCCAGGGGGAAGGACAGTCCTACGAGCAGTACTTC; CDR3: CASSQGEGQSYEQYF
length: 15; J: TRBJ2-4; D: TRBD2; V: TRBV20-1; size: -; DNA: TGCAGTGCCCCTAGCGGGGAGTCTGCCAAAAACATTCAGTACTTC; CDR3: CSAPSGESAKNIQYF
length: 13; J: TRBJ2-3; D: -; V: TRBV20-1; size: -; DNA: TGCAGTGCTAAGGGAAGGACGACCCATACGCAGTATTTT; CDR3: CSAKGRTTHTQYF
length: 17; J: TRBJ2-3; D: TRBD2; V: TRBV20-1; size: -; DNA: TGCAGTGCAGCCGGGACTACCTACTCTTCGCGCACAGATACGCAGTATTTT; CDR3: CSAAGTTYSSRTDTQYF
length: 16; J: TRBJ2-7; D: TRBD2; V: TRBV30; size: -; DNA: TGTGCCTGGAGTCCTAGCGGGAGGGCCCGTCGATACGAGCAGTACTTC; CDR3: CAWSPSGRARRYEQYF
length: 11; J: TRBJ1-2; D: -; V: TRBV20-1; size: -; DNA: TGCAGTGCTGGGTGGGGCTATGGCTACACCTTC; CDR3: CSAGWGYGYTF
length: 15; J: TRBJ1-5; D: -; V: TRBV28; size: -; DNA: TGTGCCAGCAGTTTCGGTTCCACGGCTGATCAGCCCCAGCATTTT; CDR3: CASSFGSTADQPQHF
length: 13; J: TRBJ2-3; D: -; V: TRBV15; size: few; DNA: TGTGCCACCAGGGGCGGGTTGACAGATACGCAGTATTTT; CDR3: CATRGGLTDTQYF
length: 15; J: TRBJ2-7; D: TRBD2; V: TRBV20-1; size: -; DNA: TGCAGTGCTCGCTCCCTAGCGGGAGCGGTTTACGAGCAGTACTTC; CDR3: CSARSLAGAVYEQYF